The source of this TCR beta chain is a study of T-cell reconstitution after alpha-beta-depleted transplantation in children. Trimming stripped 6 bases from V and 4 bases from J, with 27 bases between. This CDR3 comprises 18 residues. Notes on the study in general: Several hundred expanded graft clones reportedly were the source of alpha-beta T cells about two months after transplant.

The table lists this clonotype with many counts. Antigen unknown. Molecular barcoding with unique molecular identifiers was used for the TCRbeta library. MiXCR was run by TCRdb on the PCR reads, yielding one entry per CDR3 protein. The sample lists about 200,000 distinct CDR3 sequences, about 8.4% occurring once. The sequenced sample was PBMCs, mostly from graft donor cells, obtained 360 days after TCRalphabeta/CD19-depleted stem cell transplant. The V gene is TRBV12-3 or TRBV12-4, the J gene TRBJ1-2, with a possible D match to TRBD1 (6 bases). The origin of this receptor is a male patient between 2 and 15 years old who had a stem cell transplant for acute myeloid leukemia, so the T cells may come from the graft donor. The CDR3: CASSPTRGQGKEGYGYTF. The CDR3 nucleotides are TGTGCCAGCAGCCCGACACGGGGGCAGGGGAAAGAGGGCTATGGCTACACCTTC.